The T cell receptor (beta chain) under discussion was sequenced for a study of control samples from healthy donors and cancer patients. Generated by immunoSEQ multiplex PCR, the TCRdb table keeps only in-frame clones and is missing some. The sample holds under 300,000 clones, almost 85% seen once. Germline CDR1 is LNHDA and CDR2 is SQIVND (reference sequence). After removal of 7 bases from V and 6 bases from J, the junction contained 8 bases not matched to a gene. This CDR3 is built from 14 residues. The sequenced material came from PBMCs. The V and J genes are TRBV19 and TRBJ1-1; the match to TRBD1 covers 10 bases. The receptor was isolated from a woman aged 55-70 years with lung cancer. CDR3 DNA sequence: TGTGCCAGTAATCCGGGACAGGGGATCCCTGAAGCTTTCTTT. It encodes CASNPGQGIPEAFF.